This is a list of T cell receptor beta chains from one sample in a study of technical replicates of blood from several donors. TCRdb's table, derived via immunoSEQ multiplex PCR, lists solely in-frame clones and lacks some. The repertoire holds approximately 87,000 clones, with roughly 94% as singletons. Sequenced material: T cells isolated from PBMCs. These TCRs come from a human donor in good health. The CDR3 runs from the conserved cysteine through the conserved F or W.

v_call cdr3_aa
TRBV18 CASSPKAVAHTDTQYF
TRBV11-3 CASSLTANTEAFF
TRBV7-8 CASSLQSGELFF
TRBV7-9 CASSLPADTEAFF
TRBV19 CASSIRQGATGELFF
TRBV5-1 CASSVTGLDSPLHF
TRBV29-1 CSVVEGRRF
TRBV5-5 CASSPGTRGRGYTF
TRBV4-1 CASSHNTIQETQYF
TRBV25-1 CASSYHRGEKLFF
TRBV7-6 CASSNPAGGSGTRFQETQYF
TRBV11-2 CASSPIRQGRADTQYF
TRBV11-3 CASSLDPTPRETQYF
TRBV15 CATRPRTASYEQYF
TRBV11-3 CASSLGRAGVRFF
TRBV7-3 CASSLTGESSYNEQFF
TRBV6-4 CASSDSGLAAPEQFF
TRBV28 CASSPLRTYNEQFF
TRBV4-1 CASSHPPEDEQFF
TRBV10-2 CASSESILAGAIGELFF
TRBV29-1 CSVWSGGADGYTF
TRBV15 CATSRVSGNEKLFF
TRBV5-1 CASSWTGGDSYEQYF
TRBV21-1 CASSKERGGDKTGELFF
TRBV28 CASSPSFGTGHYEQYF
TRBV27 CASRQGTFSSGANVLTF
TRBV2 CASSDMGRTEAFF
TRBV27 CASSFTGGGVRETQYF
TRBV7-9 CASSLGGTGGYEQYF
TRBV5-4 CASSLGQRTYEQYF
TRBV7-3 CASSSGTGVSPLHF
TRBV4-1 CASSTPGQSYEQYF
TRBV2 CASRNYRYNSPLHF
TRBV9 CASSILGLPGEKLFF